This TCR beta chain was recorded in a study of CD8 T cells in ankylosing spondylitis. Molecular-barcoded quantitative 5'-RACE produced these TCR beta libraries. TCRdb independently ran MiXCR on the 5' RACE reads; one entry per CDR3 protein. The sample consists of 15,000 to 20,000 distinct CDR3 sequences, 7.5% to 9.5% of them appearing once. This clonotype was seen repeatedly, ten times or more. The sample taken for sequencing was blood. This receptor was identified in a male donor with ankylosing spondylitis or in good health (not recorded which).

CDR3 bases: TGCAGTGCCAGATTCTCTGGAAACACCATATATTTT. As protein: CSARFSGNTIYF. The chain couples TRBV20-1 to TRBJ1-3, with no clear D. Per germline, CDR1 DFQATT and CDR2 SNEGSKA (reference sequence). This CDR3 comprises 12 residues. V dropped 6 bases and J dropped 0 bases, with 6 bases sitting between them.